This record covers a single T cell receptor beta chain. These data are taken from a study of blood T cell repertoires in COVID-19. Study-wide context: T cells, B-cell-depleted T cells, or PBMCs supplied cDNA or gDNA.

Trimming pared 6 bases from V and 8 bases from J, leaving 16 bases between. The CDR3 covers 13 residues. CDR1 is MNHNY and CDR2 is SVGAGI in the germline V gene (reference sequence). The protocol was immunoSEQ multiplex PCR, while the TCRdb copy is restricted to in-frame clones and leaves out a portion. Counted here are roughly 100,000 clones, about 85% occurring once; the ten biggest clones make up 5% to 6.5%. Seattle patients were enrolled while actively infected and followed longitudinally. The chain combines TRBV6-6 with TRBJ1-2, with TRBD1 as a possible D gene (6 bases). The clonotype comes from a woman aged 45-59 years with COVID-19, enrolled during active disease. The sample was peripheral blood. This chain's CDR3 is CASRLPGHDGYTF. CDR3 in DNA: TGTGCCAGCAGACTACCGGGACATGACGGCTACACCTTC.